The table lists the clone carrying this T cell receptor (beta chain) with a few counts. The antigen is not known. The sample belongs to a study of beta chain features in type 1 diabetes. Sequencing targeted expressed TCRB transcripts, as all isolated RNA had been reverse transcribed. Assay used: immunoSEQ multiplex PCR; TCRdb lists only in-frame clones, some missing. Of around 240,000 clones in the sample, around 10% were seen once. Researchers reported sorting CD4+ naive, central memory, regulatory and stem cell-like memory cells via CD45RO/CCR7/CD25/CD127/CD95/CD27. Sorting produced populations that all topped 98% purity. Study results and limitations: Researchers report that Type 1 diabetes patients had moderately but significantly shorter TCRB CDR3s across all four CD4+ subsets.

Germline-derived CDR1 and CDR2 are MNHNS and SASEGT. V was clipped by 6 bases and J by 3 bases, with 5 bases between them. CDR3 length equals 11 residues. The chain links TRBV6-1 to TRBJ2-5, with no clear D. The specimen was naive CD4+ T cells from blood. The receptor was isolated from a woman aged 18-29 years in good health. The CDR3 is CASSVEETQYF. Written as DNA, the CDR3 is TGTGCCAGCAGCGTTGAAGAGACCCAGTACTTC.